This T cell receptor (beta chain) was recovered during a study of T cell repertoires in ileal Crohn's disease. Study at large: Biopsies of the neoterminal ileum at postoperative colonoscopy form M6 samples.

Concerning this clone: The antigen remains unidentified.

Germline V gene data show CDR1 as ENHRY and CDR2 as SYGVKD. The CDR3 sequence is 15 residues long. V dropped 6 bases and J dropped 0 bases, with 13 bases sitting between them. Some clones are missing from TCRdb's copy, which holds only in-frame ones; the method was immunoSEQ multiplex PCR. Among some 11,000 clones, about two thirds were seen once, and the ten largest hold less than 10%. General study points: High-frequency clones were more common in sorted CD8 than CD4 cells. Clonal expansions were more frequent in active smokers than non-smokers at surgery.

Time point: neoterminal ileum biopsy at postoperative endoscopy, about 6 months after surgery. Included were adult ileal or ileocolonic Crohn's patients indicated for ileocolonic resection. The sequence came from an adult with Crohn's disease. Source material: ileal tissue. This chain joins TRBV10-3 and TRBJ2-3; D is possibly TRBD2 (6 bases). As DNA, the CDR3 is TGTGCCATCAGCAATATAGGGACTAGCACAGATACGCAGTATTTT. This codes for CAISNIGTSTDTQYF.